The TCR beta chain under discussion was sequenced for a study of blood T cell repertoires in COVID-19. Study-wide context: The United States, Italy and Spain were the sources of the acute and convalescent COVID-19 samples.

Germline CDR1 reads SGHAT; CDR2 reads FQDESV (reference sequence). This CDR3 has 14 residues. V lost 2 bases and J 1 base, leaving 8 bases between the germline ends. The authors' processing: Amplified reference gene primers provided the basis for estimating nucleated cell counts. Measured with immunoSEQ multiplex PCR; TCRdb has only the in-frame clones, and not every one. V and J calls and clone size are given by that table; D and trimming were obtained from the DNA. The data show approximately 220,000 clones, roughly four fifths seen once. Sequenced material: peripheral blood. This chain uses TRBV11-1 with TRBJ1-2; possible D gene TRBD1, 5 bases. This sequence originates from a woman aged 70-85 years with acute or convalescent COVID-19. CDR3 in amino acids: CASSLTGVNYGYTF. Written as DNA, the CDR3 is TGTGCCAGCAGCTTAACGGGGGTTAACTATGGCTACACCTTC.